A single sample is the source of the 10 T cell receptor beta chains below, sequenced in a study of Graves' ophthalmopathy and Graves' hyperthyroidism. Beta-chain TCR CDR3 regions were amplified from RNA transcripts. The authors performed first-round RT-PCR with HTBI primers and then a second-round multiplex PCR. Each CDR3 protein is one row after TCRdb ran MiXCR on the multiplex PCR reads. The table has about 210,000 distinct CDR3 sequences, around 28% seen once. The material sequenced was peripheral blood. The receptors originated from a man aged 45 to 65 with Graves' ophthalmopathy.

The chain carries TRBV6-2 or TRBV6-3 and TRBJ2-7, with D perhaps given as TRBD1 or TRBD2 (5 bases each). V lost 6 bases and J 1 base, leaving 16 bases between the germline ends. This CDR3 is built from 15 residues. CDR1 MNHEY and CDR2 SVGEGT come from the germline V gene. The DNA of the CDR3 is TGTGCCAGCAGCCTCGGGACCGATGGGTCCTACGAGCAGTACTTC. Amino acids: CASSLGTDGSYEQYF.

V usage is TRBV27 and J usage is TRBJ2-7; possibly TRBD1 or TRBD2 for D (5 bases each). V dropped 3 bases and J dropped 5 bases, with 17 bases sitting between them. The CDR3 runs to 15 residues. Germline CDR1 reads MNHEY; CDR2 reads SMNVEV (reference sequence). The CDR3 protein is CASSLSGRGFNEQYF. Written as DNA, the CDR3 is TGTGCCAGCAGTTTGTCGGGACGAGGGTTCAACGAGCAGTACTTC.

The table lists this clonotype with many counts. The CDR3 DNA reads TGCAGCGTTGAAGATGGATTGGGGACATTTAACGAGCAGTACTTC. Its protein is CSVEDGLGTFNEQYF. The rearrangement links TRBV29-1 to TRBJ2-7; D perhaps matches TRBD1 (6 bases). This CDR3 contains 15 residues. Germline assignment: CDR1 SQVTM and CDR2 ANQGSEA. Trimming removed 0 bases at V and 5 bases at J, with 17 bases between.

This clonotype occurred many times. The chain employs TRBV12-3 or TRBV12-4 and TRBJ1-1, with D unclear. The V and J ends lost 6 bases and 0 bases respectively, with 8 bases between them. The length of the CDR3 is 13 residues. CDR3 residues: CASRSILNTEAFF. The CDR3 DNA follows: TGTGCCAGCAGGTCCATCTTGAACACTGAAGCTTTCTTT.

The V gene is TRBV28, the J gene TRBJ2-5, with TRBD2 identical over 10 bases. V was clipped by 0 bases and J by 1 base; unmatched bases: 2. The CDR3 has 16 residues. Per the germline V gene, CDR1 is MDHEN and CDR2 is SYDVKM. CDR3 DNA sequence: TGTGCCAGCAGTTTATGGACTAGCGGGTTCCAAGAGACCCAGTACTTC. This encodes CASSLWTSGFQETQYF.

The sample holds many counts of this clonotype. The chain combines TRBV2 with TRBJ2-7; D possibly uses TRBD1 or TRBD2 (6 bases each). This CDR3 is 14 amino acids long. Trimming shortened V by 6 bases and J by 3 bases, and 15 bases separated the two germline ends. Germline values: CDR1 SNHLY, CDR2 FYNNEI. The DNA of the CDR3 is TGTGCCAGCAGGGAGGGGGGCTCGGTCTACGAGCAGTACTTC. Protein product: CASREGGSVYEQYF.

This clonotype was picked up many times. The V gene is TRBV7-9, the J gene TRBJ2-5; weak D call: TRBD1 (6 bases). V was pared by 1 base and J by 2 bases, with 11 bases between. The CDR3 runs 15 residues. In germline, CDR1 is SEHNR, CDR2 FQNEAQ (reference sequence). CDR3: CASSLDRANQETQYF. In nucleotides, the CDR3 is TGTGCCAGCAGCTTAGACAGGGCGAATCAAGAGACCCAGTACTTC.

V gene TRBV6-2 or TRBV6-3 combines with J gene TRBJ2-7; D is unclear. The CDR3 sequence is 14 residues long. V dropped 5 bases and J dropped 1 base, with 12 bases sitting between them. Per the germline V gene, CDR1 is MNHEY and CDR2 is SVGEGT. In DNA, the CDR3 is TGTGCCAGCAGTACAACGGACCGTTCCTACGAGCAGTACTTC. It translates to CASSTTDRSYEQYF.

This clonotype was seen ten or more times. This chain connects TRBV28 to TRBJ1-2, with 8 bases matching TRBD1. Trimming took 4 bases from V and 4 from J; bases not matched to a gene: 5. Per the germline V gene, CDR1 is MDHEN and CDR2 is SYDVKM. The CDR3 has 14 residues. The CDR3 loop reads CASSSQGARYGYTF. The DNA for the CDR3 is TGTGCCAGCAGTTCCCAGGGGGCTCGCTATGGCTACACCTTC.

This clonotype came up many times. As DNA, the CDR3 is TGTGCCAGCAGTGGACAGGACTCACCCCTCCACTTT. It codes for CASSGQDSPLHF. The J gene is TRBJ1-6, the V gene TRBV2; D may be TRBD1 (6 bases). There are 12 residues in the CDR3. Trimming cost V 4 bases and J 10 bases, with 8 bases left between them. Germline lookup yields CDR1 SNHLY and CDR2 FYNNEI.